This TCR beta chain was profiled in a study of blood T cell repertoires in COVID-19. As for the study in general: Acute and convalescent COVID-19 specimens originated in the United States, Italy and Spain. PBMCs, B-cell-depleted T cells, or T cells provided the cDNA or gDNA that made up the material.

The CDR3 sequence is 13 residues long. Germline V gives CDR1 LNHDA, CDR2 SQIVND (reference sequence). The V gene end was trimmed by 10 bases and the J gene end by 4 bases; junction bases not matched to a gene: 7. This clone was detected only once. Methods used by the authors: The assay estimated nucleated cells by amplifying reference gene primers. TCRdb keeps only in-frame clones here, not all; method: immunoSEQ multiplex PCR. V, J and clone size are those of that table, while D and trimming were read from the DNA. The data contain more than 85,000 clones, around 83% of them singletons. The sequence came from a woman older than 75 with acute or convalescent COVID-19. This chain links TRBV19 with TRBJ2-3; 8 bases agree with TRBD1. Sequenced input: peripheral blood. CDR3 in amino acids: CATDRGFPDTQYF. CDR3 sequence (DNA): TGTGCCACCGACAGGGGATTTCCAGATACGCAGTATTTT.